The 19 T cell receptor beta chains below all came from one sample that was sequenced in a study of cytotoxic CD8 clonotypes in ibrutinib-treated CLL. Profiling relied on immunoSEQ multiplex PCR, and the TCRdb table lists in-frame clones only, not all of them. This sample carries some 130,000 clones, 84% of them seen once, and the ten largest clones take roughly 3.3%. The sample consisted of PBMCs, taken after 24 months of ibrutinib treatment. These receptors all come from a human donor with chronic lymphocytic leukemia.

CDR3: CAWSGGQVTDTQYF. CDR3 DNA: TGTGCCTGGAGTGGGGGACAGGTCACAGATACGCAGTATTTT. The V call is TRBV30, the J call TRBJ2-3; 8 bases match TRBD1. After removal of 1 base from V and 2 bases from J, the junction contained 2 bases not matched to a gene. The germline CDR1 and CDR2 sequences are GTSNPN and SVGIG (reference sequence). The length of the CDR3 is 14 residues.

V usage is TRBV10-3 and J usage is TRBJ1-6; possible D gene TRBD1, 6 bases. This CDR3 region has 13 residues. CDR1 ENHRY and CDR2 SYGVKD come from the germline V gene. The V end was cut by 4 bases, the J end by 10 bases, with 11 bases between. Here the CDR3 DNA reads TGTGCCATCAGTGGGACAGTTAACTCACCCCTCCACTTT. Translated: CAISGTVNSPLHF.

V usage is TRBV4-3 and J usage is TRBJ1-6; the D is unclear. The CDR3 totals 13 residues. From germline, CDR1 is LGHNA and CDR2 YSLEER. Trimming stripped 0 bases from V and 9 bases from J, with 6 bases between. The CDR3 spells CASSQELLSPLHF. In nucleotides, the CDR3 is TGCGCCAGCAGCCAAGAACTGCTTTCACCCCTCCACTTT.

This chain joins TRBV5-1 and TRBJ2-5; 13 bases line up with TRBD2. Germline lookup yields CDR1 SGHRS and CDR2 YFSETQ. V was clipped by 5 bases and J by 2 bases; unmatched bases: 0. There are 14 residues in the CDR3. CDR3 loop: CASRTSGGQETQYF. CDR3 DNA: TGCGCCAGCAGGACTAGCGGGGGGCAAGAGACCCAGTACTTC.

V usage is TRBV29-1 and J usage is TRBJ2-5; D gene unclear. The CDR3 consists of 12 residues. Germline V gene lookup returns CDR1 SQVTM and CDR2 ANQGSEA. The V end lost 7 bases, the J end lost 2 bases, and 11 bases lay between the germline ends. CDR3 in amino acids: CSATRGQETQYF. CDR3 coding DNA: TGCAGCGCAACCCGAGGTCAAGAGACCCAGTACTTC.

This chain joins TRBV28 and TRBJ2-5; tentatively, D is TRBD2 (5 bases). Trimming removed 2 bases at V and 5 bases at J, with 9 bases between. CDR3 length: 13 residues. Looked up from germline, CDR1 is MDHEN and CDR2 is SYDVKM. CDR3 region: CASSLEGGETQYF. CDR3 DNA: TGTGCCAGCAGTTTAGAGGGTGGGGAGACCCAGTACTTC.

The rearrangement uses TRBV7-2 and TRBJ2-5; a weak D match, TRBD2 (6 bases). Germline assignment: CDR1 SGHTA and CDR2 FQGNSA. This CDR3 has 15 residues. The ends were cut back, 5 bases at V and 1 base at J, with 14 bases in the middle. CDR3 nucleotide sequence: TGTGCCAGCAGCGTCCTTCAGGGAGGCCAAGAGACCCAGTACTTC. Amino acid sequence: CASSVLQGGQETQYF.

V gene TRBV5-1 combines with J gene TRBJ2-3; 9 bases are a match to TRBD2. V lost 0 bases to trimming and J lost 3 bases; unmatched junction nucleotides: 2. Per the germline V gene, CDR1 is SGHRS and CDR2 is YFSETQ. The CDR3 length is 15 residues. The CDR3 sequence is CASSLERGETDTQYF. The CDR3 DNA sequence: TGCGCCAGCAGCTTGGAGCGGGGGGAGACAGATACGCAGTATTTT.

The CDR3 region is CASSLGGPDTQYF. CDR3 nucleotide sequence: TGTGCCAGCAGTTTAGGAGGCCCAGATACGCAGTATTTT. The V and J genes are TRBV28 and TRBJ2-3, with a weak D call TRBD2 (5 bases). V was clipped by 2 bases and J by 4 bases, with 7 bases between them. Germline assignment: CDR1 MDHEN and CDR2 SYDVKM. The CDR3 runs 13 residues.

The chain's CDR3 is CASSQPPGQGETQYF. CDR3 nucleotides: TGTGCCAGCAGCCAACCTCCGGGGCAAGGGGAGACCCAGTACTTC. The chain joins TRBV9 to TRBJ2-5; D possibly uses TRBD1 or TRBD2 (5 bases each). Germline V gives CDR1 SGDLS, CDR2 YYNGEE. The CDR3 runs 15 residues. Trimming stripped 4 bases from V and 5 bases from J, with 18 bases between.

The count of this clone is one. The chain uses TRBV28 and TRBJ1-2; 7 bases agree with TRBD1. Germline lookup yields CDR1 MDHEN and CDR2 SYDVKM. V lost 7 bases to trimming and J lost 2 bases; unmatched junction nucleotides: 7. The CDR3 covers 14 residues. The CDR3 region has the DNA TGTGCCAGCAAAACGACAGGGTCCAACTATGGCTACACCTTC. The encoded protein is CASKTTGSNYGYTF.

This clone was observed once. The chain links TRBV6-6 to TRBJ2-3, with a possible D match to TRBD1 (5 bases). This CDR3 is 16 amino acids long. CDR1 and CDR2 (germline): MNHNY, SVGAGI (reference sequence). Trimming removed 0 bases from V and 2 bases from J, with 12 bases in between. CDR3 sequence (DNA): TGTGCCAGCAGTTACTCGGTCAGGGAACCCACAGATACGCAGTATTTT. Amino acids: CASSYSVREPTDTQYF.

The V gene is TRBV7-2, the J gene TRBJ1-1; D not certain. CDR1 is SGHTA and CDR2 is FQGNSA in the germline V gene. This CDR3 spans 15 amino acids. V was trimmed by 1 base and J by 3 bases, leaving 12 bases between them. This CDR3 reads CASSLGSVADTEAFF. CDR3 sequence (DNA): TGTGCCAGCAGCTTAGGTTCCGTGGCGGACACTGAAGCTTTCTTT.

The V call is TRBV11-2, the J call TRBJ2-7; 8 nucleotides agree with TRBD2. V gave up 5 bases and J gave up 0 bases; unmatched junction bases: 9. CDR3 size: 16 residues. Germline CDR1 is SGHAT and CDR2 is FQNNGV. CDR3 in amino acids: CASSPEGRGASYEQYF. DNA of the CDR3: TGTGCCAGCAGCCCAGAGGGGCGGGGGGCCTCCTACGAGCAGTACTTC.

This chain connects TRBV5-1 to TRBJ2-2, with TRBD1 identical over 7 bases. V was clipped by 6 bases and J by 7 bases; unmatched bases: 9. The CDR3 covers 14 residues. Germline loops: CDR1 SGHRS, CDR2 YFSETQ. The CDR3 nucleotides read TGCGCCAGCACGGAAGACAGGGCTGGCGGGGAGCTGTTTTTT. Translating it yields CASTEDRAGGELFF.

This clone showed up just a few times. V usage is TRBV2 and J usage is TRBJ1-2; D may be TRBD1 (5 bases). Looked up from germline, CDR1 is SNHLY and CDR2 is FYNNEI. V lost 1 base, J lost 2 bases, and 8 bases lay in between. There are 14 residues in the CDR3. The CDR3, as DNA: TGTGCCAGCAGTGAAGGGGGCACCAACTATGGCTACACCTTC. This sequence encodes CASSEGGTNYGYTF. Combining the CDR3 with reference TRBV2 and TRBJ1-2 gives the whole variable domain EPEVTQTPSHQVTQMGQEVILRCVPISNHLYFYWYRQILGQKVEFLVSFYNNEISEKSEIFDDQFSVERPDGSNFTLKIRSTKLEDSAMYFCASSEGGTNYGYTFGSGTRLTVV.

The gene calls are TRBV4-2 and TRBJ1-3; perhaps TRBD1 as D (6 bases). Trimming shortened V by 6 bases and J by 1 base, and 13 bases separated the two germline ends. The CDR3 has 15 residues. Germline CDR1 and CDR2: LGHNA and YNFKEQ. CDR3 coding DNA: TGTGCCAGCAGAGATATAGGGGGTTCTGGAAACACCATATATTTT. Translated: CASRDIGGSGNTIYF.

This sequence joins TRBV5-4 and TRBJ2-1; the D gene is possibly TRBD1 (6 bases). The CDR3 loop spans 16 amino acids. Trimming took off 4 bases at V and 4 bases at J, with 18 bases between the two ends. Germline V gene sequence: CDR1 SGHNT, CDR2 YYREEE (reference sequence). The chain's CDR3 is CASSAKTDSPYNEQFF. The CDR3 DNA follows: TGTGCCAGCAGCGCAAAAACGGACAGTCCATACAATGAGCAGTTCTTC.

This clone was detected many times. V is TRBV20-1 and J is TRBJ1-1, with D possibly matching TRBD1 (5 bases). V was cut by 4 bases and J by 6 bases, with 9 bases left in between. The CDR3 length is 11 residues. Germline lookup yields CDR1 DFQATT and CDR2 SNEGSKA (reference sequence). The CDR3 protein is CSAIRGPEAFF. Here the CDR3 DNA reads TGCAGTGCTATTCGGGGACCTGAAGCTTTCTTT.